This TCR beta chain is drawn from a study of blood T cell repertoires in COVID-19. Profiling relied on immunoSEQ multiplex PCR, and the TCRdb table lists in-frame clones only, not all of them. The sample includes 200,000 to 300,000 clones, roughly 87% of them seen just once. Trimming took off 0 bases at V and 6 bases at J, with 5 bases between the two ends. The germline V gene has CDR1 SGHTA and CDR2 FQGNSA. The CDR3 is made up of 13 amino acids. Sequencing was performed on peripheral blood. V is TRBV7-2 and J is TRBJ1-4; D remains ambiguous. This receptor was identified in a woman between 25 and 40 years old with acute or convalescent COVID-19. CDR3 nucleotides: TGTGCCAGCAGCTTAGCGAGGCATGAAAAACTGTTTTTT. This sequence encodes CASSLARHEKLFF.